The 15 T cell receptor beta chains below all came from one sample that was sequenced in a study of blood T cell repertoires in COVID-19. Using immunoSEQ multiplex PCR, the repertoire was profiled, and TCRdb retains in-frame clones only, with some absent. The sample has 170,000 or so clones; about 86% are singletons. Sequencing was done on a sample of peripheral blood. Source of these receptors: a man between 50 and 59 years old with active or convalescent COVID-19.

The rearrangement uses TRBV27 and TRBJ2-3; 7 bases map to TRBD1. Trimming took 6 bases from V and 1 from J; bases not matched to a gene: 1. The CDR3 is 13 residues long. Germline assignment: CDR1 MNHEY and CDR2 SMNVEV (reference sequence). The CDR3 coding sequence is TGTGCCAGCAGCGGACAGGGCACAGATACGCAGTATTTT. This encodes CASSGQGTDTQYF.

V is TRBV13 and J is TRBJ2-3, with 10 nucleotides matching TRBD2. This CDR3 region has 15 residues. Germline lookup yields CDR1 PRHDT and CDR2 FYEKMQ (reference sequence). The V and J ends lost 8 bases and 4 bases, in that order; junction bases with no gene match: 9. The CDR3 here is CASRHGGLAADTQYF. The CDR3 DNA sequence: TGTGCCAGCCGCCACGGTGGACTAGCGGCAGATACGCAGTATTTT.

The chain employs TRBV3-1 (or the pseudogene TRBV3-2) and TRBJ1-4; D gene unclear. The CDR3 is 19 residues long. Between the trimmed V and J ends, which lost 6 bases and 0 bases, there was a span of 23 bases. Germline V gives CDR1 LGHDT, CDR2 YNNKEL (reference sequence). The CDR3 spells CASSMVPRAGLSTNEKLFF. CDR3 sequence (DNA): TGTGCCAGCAGTATGGTCCCGCGGGCAGGTTTATCAACTAATGAAAAACTGTTTTTT.

This clone was seen a few times. The chain joins TRBV5-6 to TRBJ1-1, with 8 bases identical to TRBD1. The trim removed 5 bases at V and 4 bases at J, leaving 4 bases unmatched. CDR1 and CDR2 (germline): SGHDT, YYEEEE. This CDR3 has 13 amino acids. The CDR3 DNA follows: TGTGCCAGCAGGGTTACAGGGGGCACTGAAGCTTTCTTT. Translation gives CASRVTGGTEAFF.

The chain combines TRBV6-5 with TRBJ1-4; D remains ambiguous. The CDR3 length is 16 residues. Trimming took off 0 bases at V and 0 bases at J, with 8 bases between the two ends. From germline, CDR1 is MNHEY and CDR2 SVGAGI. CDR3 bases: TGTGCCAGCAGTTACTCGACATATGCAACTAATGAAAAACTGTTTTTT. It specifies CASSYSTYATNEKLFF.

CDR3 region: CASSDRQGAGYGYTF. Here the CDR3 DNA reads TGTGCCAGCAGTGATCGACAGGGGGCGGGATATGGCTACACCTTC. The chain joins TRBV6-1 to TRBJ1-2, with TRBD1 identical over 10 bases. CDR1 and CDR2 (germline): MNHNS, SASEGT. Trimming cost V 3 bases and J 5 bases; bases outside gene matches: 6. CDR3 length equals 15 residues.

The chain is built from TRBV3-1 (or the pseudogene TRBV3-2) and TRBJ1-1; TRBD1 agrees at 12 bases. The CDR3 spans 16 residues. V shed 1 base and J 5 bases; nucleotides not matched to a gene: 5. Germline V gene sequence: CDR1 LGHDT, CDR2 YNNKEL (reference sequence). For the CDR3, the DNA is TGTGCCAGCAGCCAAGCCGGGACAGGGGGCCGGACTGAAGCTTTCTTT. This encodes CASSQAGTGGRTEAFF.

This chain uses TRBV6-6 with TRBJ2-2; 9 bases are shared with TRBD1. The CDR3 contains 16 residues. The J segment lost 7 bases and the V segment lost 5 bases, leaving 11 bases of the junction unmatched. Per germline, CDR1 MNHNY and CDR2 SVGAGI (reference sequence). The DNA for the CDR3 is TGTGCCAGCAGTCCCGGGGGGACAGGGCTTTACGGGGAGCTGTTTTTT. Translating gives CASSPGGTGLYGELFF.

This clone was found once. The rearrangement links TRBV14 to TRBJ1-2; the D gene is possibly TRBD1 (6 bases). This CDR3 has 13 residues. Germline assignment: CDR1 SGHDN and CDR2 FVKESK. The V gene lost 1 base and the J gene lost 4 bases, with 7 bases spanning the gap. CDR3 sequence: CASSQGRGYGYTF. The CDR3 DNA follows: TGTGCCAGCAGCCAAGGCAGGGGCTATGGCTACACCTTC.

This clone was seen a few times. The chain employs TRBV6-5 and TRBJ2-7; D perhaps matches TRBD2 (5 bases). Trimming pared 6 bases from V and 4 bases from J, leaving 13 bases between. Germline CDR1 reads MNHEY; CDR2 reads SVGAGI. The CDR3 loop spans 13 amino acids. The CDR3 coding sequence is TGTGCCAGCAGGCCAGCGGTGCGGTACGAGCAGTACTTC. Amino acids: CASRPAVRYEQYF.

The chain is built from TRBV6-1 and TRBJ2-1; 7 bases are shared with TRBD1. Germline V gene lookup returns CDR1 MNHNS and CDR2 SASEGT. The CDR3 sequence is 16 residues long. V lost 0 bases, J lost 0 bases, and 2 bases stayed unmatched. In DNA form, the CDR3 reads TGTGCCAGCAGTGAAGCGGACAGGAGCTCCTACAATGAGCAGTTCTTC. Amino acid sequence: CASSEADRSSYNEQFF.

CDR3 DNA: TGTGCCAGCAGCGATCCGGGACAGAGAGAGACCCAGTACTTC. Translation: CASSDPGQRETQYF. The chain has TRBV28 and TRBJ2-5; 7 nucleotides line up with TRBD1. J gave up 4 bases and V 6 bases, and 8 bases lay outside the gene matches. Germline CDR1 reads MDHEN; CDR2 reads SYDVKM. CDR3 length equals 14 residues.

This chain connects TRBV3-1 (or the pseudogene TRBV3-2) to TRBJ1-4; perhaps TRBD1 as D (5 bases). Germline loops: CDR1 LGHDT, CDR2 YNNKEL (reference sequence). This CDR3 comprises 14 residues. Trimming cost V 1 base and J 6 bases, with 9 bases left between them. The CDR3 here is CASSQGQLHEKLFF. The CDR3 DNA follows: TGTGCCAGCAGCCAAGGACAGTTACATGAAAAACTGTTTTTT.

The rearrangement uses TRBV6-5 and TRBJ2-7; 10 bases match TRBD1. CDR3 length equals 13 residues. With 8 bases clipped from V and 5 bases from J, the junction kept 6 bases outside the gene matches. Per germline, CDR1 MNHEY and CDR2 SVGAGI. CDR3 residues: CASGWDRGHEQYF. CDR3 DNA: TGTGCCAGCGGATGGGACAGGGGTCACGAGCAGTACTTC.

J is TRBJ1-5 and V is TRBV6-2 or TRBV6-3; possibly TRBD1 for D (6 bases). The CDR3 has 15 residues. Trimming cost V 2 bases and J 2 bases, with 10 bases left between them. In germline, CDR1 is MNHEY, CDR2 SVGEGT. CDR3 DNA: TGTGCCAGCAGTTACAACGGGGGGCGCAATCAGCCCCAGCATTTT. This sequence encodes CASSYNGGRNQPQHF.